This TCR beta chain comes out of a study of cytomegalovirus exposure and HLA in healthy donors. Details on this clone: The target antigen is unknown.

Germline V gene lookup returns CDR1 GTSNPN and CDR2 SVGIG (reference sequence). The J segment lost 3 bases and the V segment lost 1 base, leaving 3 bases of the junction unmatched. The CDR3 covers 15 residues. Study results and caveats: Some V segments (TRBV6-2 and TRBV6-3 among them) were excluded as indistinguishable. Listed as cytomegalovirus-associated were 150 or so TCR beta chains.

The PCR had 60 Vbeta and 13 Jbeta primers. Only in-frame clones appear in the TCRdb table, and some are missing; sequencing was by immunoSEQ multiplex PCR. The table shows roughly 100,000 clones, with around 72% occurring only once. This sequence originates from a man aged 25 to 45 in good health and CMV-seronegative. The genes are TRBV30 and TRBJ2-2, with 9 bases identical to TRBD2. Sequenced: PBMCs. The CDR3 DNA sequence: TGTGCCTGGAGTGGCCTAGCGGGGTACACCGGGGAGCTGTTTTTT. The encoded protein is CAWSGLAGYTGELFF.